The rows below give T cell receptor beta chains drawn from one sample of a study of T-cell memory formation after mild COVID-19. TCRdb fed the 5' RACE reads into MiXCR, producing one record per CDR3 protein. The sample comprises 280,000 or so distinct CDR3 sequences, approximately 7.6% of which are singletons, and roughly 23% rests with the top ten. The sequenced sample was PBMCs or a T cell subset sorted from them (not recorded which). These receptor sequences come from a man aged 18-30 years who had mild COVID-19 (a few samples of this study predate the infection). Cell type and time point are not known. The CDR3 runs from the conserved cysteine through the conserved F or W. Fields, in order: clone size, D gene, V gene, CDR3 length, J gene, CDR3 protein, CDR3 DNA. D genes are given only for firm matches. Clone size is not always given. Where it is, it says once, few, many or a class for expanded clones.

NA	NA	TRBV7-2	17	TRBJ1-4	CASSSKAVQGKNEKLFF	TGTGCCAGCAGCTCTAAAGCGGTACAGGGAAAAAATGAAAAACTGTTTTTT
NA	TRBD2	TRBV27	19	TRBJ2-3	CASSPGLAGGLMGTDTQYF	TGTGCCAGCAGTCCGGGACTAGCGGGGGGATTGATGGGCACAGATACGCAGTATTTT
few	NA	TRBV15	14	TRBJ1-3	CATSRDVSGNTIYF	TGTGCCACCAGCAGAGATGTAAGCGGAAACACCATATATTTT
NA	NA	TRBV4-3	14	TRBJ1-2	CASSPTGRSGGYTF	TGCGCCAGCAGCCCGACTGGGCGCTCGGGGGGCTACACCTTC
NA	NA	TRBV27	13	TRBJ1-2	CASSLSLSGGYTF	TGTGCCAGCAGTTTATCCCTCAGTGGTGGCTACACCTTC
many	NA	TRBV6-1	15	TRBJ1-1	CASSEAGVYGTEAFF	TGTGCCAGCAGTGAGGCGGGGGTTTACGGCACTGAAGCTTTCTTT
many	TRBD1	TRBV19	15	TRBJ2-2	CASSRDSGNTGELFF	TGTGCCAGTAGCCGGGACAGCGGAAACACCGGGGAGCTGTTTTTT
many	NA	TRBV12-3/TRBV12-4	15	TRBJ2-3	CASSTHTGTTDTQYF	TGTGCCAGCAGCACCCATACGGGGACCACAGATACGCAGTATTTT
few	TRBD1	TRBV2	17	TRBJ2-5	CASSDPVLTGRSETQYF	TGTGCCAGCAGTGATCCCGTCTTGACAGGGCGTAGCGAGACCCAGTACTTC
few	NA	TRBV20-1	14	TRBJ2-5	CSASSGLATETQYF	TGCAGTGCTAGTAGCGGATTAGCCACGGAGACCCAGTACTTC
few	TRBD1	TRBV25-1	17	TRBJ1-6	CASSVHAGTGANSPLHF	TGTGCCAGCAGTGTTCACGCCGGGACAGGGGCTAATTCACCCCTCCACTTT
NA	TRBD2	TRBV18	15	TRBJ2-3	CASSPLAGATDTQYF	TGTGCCAGCTCACCACTAGCGGGGGCAACAGATACGCAGTATTTT
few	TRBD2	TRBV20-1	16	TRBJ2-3	CSASRSGGGALDTQYF	TGCAGTGCTAGCCGGTCAGGCGGGGGGGCCTTGGATACGCAGTATTTT
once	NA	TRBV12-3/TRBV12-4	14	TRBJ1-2	CASSIDQGNYGYTF	TGTGCCAGCAGTATCGATCAGGGAAACTATGGCTACACCTTC
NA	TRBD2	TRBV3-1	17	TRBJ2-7	CASSPPLLAGVTYEQYF	TGTGCCAGCAGCCCGCCCTTACTAGCGGGGGTCACCTACGAGCAGTACTTC
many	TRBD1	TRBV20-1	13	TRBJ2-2	CSARDRGSGELFF	TGCAGTGCACGGGACAGGGGGTCCGGGGAGCTGTTTTTT
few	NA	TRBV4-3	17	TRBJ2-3	CASSQDRGHSPPDTQYF	TGCGCCAGCAGCCAAGATAGGGGACATTCCCCGCCAGATACGCAGTATTTT